This TCR beta chain stems from a study of a mutant IDH1 vaccine in newly diagnosed glioma (dated by TCRdb to the early 2020s). Regarding the complete study: Eight vaccinations were administered to patients in weeks 1, 3, 5, 7, 11, 15, 19 and 23, corresponding to visits V03 through V10. Six visits were used for peripheral blood collection: V03 (baseline), V05, V07, V10, V12 and V13. Longitudinal TCRB deep sequencing was performed for 20 to 30 treated patients wherever samples were available for exploratory analyses. Prior to enrollment, standard therapy consisting of radiotherapy alone, temozolomide alone, or radiochemotherapy with temozolomide had been administered to patients, with the combination being received by most patients. Of the 25 to 35 patients who were treated, around 60% were male and around 40% were female, and the mean age was around 40 years. Vaccination started 4-6 weeks after radiotherapy alone, or was given together with temozolomide cycles in the groups whose treatment included chemotherapy. Study-wide findings and limitations: Vaccine-induced immune responses across multiple MHC alleles were detected in 90% to 95% of patients. PBMC samples for TCRB deep sequencing were selected based on availability. Pseudoprogression appeared unrelated to alterations in the top peripheral T cell clonotypes detected by TCRB sequencing. The authors stated that sample limitations prevented analyses of patient blood samples from being reproduced.

There are 13 amino acids in the CDR3, from cysteine to phenylalanine inclusive. Kept here is only the CDR3 DNA, which spans 39 bases and is read in frame from base 1. CDR1 MNHNS and CDR2 SASEGT were looked up in the germline V gene. V drops 8 bases and J drops 4 bases, leaving 15 bases in between. The receptor library was made with the immunoSEQ multiplex PCR assay. Rearranged TCR beta chain sequences were amplified with the hsTCRB Kit following the manufacturer's protocol. An Illumina MiSeq was used to sequence the TCRB libraries. The study's processing was this. The kit vendor's proprietary platform handled demultiplexing, trimming and gene mapping. Drawn from immuneACCESS, this table holds only the in-frame rearrangements with V and J called that TCRdb kept. Clones are partly lost; checked studies trace under half to an unresolved V gene and leave the rest unexplained. For V, J and clone size, that table is used; D and trimming come from the DNA. For this sample there are around 31,000 clones; more than 55% appear just once. Approximately 11% of the sample lies in the top ten.

This specimen's time point label, interpreted: week 5, during vaccination. Each vaccine dose, consisting of 300 ug of a 20-mer mutant IDH1 peptide in Montanide, was administered subcutaneously with topical imiquimod. The donors had newly diagnosed IDH1-mutant astrocytomas of WHO grade 3 or 4 that showed loss of nuclear ATRX. The samples were drawn from NOA16, a multicentre, single-arm, open-label phase I trial in Germany that tested a mutant IDH1 peptide vaccine in humans for the first time. Genomic DNA for TCRB sequencing was extracted from EDTA blood using the DNeasy Blood and Tissue Kit. For this clone: The clone's antigen remains unknown. Base quality data are lacking; no much larger clone is found one base away.

This TCR was recovered from a woman between 18 and 29 years old with glioma. The rearrangement joined TRBV6-1 to TRBJ2-7; the D gene is not confidently resolved. The sequences come from PBMCs, collected from a glioma patient whose treatment included an IDH1 peptide vaccine. The CDR3 protein sequence reads: CASPEPNSYEQYF. The DNA reads TGTGCCAGCCCCGAACCAAACTCGTACGAGCAGTACTTC.